This T cell receptor (beta chain) stems from a study of neoadjuvant anti-PD-1 for oral cavity cancer. Study as a whole: Patients mostly received three to four biweekly nivolumab doses at 3 mg/kg before surgery.

Produced via immunoSEQ multiplex PCR; TCRdb's table is partial and in-frame only. The data hold approximately 16,000 clones, with 69% observed a single time. The CDR3 extends over 14 amino acids. CDR1 is ENHRY and CDR2 is SYGVKD in the germline V gene. V lost 3 bases to trimming and J lost 5 bases, with 13 bases between them. The chain has TRBV10-3 and TRBJ2-5; D is perhaps TRBD1 or TRBD2 (7 bases each). Sequences were derived from PBMCs, sampled before nivolumab (anti-PD-1) treatment. This receptor was identified in a person aged 40 to 85 with oral cavity squamous cell carcinoma. The CDR3 coding sequence is TGTGCCATCAGTGAACAGGGGAGGGGTGAGACCCAGTACTTC. Encoded protein: CAISEQGRGETQYF.